The 29 T cell receptor beta chains below come from one sample, sequenced in a study of T cells in localized non-small cell lung cancer. Repertoires were generated with immunoSEQ multiplex PCR, while TCRdb's copy carries only in-frame clones and drops some. The sample has 35,000 or so clones; roughly 89% are singletons. This specimen consisted of peripheral blood, obtained before any cancer treatment. These receptors all stem from a woman aged 35-75 years with stage I lung adenocarcinoma.

The V gene is TRBV27, the J gene TRBJ1-1; 8 bases agree with TRBD1. Per the germline V gene, CDR1 is MNHEY and CDR2 is SMNVEV (reference sequence). With 6 bases clipped from V and 1 base from J, the junction kept 10 bases outside the gene matches. The CDR3 is 16 amino acids. CDR3 amino acids: CASSSLGQGRNTEAFF. DNA for the CDR3: TGTGCCAGCAGCTCTCTTGGACAGGGCAGGAACACTGAAGCTTTCTTT.

This clone was observed a single time. V usage is TRBV2 and J usage is TRBJ1-2; 7 bases agree with TRBD1. The V and J ends lost 6 bases and 5 bases, in that order; junction bases with no gene match: 12. The CDR3 is 15 amino acids. The V gene's germline CDR1 is SNHLY and CDR2 FYNNEI. DNA of the CDR3: TGTGCCAGCAGCCAAAGACAGGGTATCTTTTATGGCTACACCTTC. Its translation: CASSQRQGIFYGYTF.

The chain combines TRBV29-1 with TRBJ1-1; 10 bases match TRBD1. CDR1 is SQVTM and CDR2 is ANQGSEA in the germline V gene. The CDR3 runs to 13 residues. V dropped 7 bases and J dropped 0; count of bases not matched to a gene: 2. CDR3 amino acids: CSGDRGLNTEAFF. The DNA of the CDR3 is TGCAGCGGGGACAGGGGACTGAACACTGAAGCTTTCTTT.

The V gene is TRBV5-4, the J gene TRBJ2-3; unclear D gene. Trimming shortened V by 1 base and J by 2 bases, and 8 bases separated the two germline ends. The CDR3 is 14 amino acids. Germline CDR1 is SGHNT and CDR2 is YYREEE (reference sequence). The CDR3 DNA is TGTGCCAGCAGCTTGACCCCTAACACAGATACGCAGTATTTT. Amino acids: CASSLTPNTDTQYF.

The chain is built from TRBV28 and TRBJ2-3, with no clear D. The CDR3 consists of 13 residues. Germline lookup yields CDR1 MDHEN and CDR2 SYDVKM. V lost 6 bases to trimming and J lost 1 base, with 8 bases between them. The CDR3 DNA is TGTGCCAGCAGCTTACTCCGCACAGATACGCAGTATTTT. Its translation: CASSLLRTDTQYF.

The CDR3 DNA follows: TGTGCCAGATGGACAGGGAGGTACGAGCAGTACTTC. This gives the protein CARWTGRYEQYF. V is TRBV6-7 and J is TRBJ2-7, with 8 bases identical to TRBD1. TRBV6-7 is an ORF for which the function is uncertain. The CDR3 spans 12 residues. J gave up 4 bases and V 9 bases, and 5 bases lay outside the gene matches.

This chain links TRBV18 with TRBJ2-7, with 7 bases aligning to TRBD2. The CDR3 has 14 residues. Unmatched junction bases numbered 3, after V lost 3 bases and J lost 1 base. Germline V gene sequence: CDR1 KGHSH, CDR2 LQKENI. As DNA, the CDR3 is TGTGCCAGCTCACCTTCCGGGGGGTCCTACGAGCAGTACTTC. Its protein is CASSPSGGSYEQYF.

The chain recombines TRBV5-1 with TRBJ2-4; TRBD2 is a possible D gene (5 bases). V was cut by 2 bases and J by 0 bases, with 9 bases left in between. The CDR3 consists of 15 residues. Germline CDR1 SGHRS, CDR2 YFSETQ. As DNA, the CDR3 is TGCGCCAGCAGCTTCTCAGCGGTAGCCAAAAACATTCAGTACTTC. It encodes CASSFSAVAKNIQYF.

The rearrangement uses TRBV2 and TRBJ2-7; D not resolved. The CDR3 contains 14 residues. V lost 7 bases, J lost 3 bases, and 16 bases lay in between. Germline CDR1 reads SNHLY; CDR2 reads FYNNEI. The CDR3 reads CASKEFLGIYEQYF. CDR3 sequence (DNA): TGTGCCAGCAAAGAGTTTTTGGGTATCTACGAGCAGTACTTC.

This rearrangement joins TRBV7-9 to TRBJ1-3, with a possible D match to TRBD1 (6 bases). The CDR3 is made up of 12 amino acids. Germline V gives CDR1 SEHNR, CDR2 FQNEAQ (reference sequence). V shed 4 bases and J shed 9 bases, with 10 bases lying between them. The CDR3 loop reads CASSSETGTIYF. CDR3 in DNA: TGTGCCAGCAGCTCCGAGACAGGCACCATATATTTT.

V and J are TRBV4-3 and TRBJ2-1, with 8 bases aligning to TRBD2. Trimming took 4 bases from V and 7 from J; bases not matched to a gene: 12. The CDR3 loop spans 16 amino acids. Germline CDR1 reads LGHNA; CDR2 reads YSLEER. CDR3 bases: TGCGCCAGCAGCCGGCTGAAACGGGGGGGCTGGAATGAGCAGTTCTTC. It codes for CASSRLKRGGWNEQFF.

Note on this clone: Germline and junction disagree at one end, which may indicate a read error. The V call is TRBV5-8, the J call TRBJ1-4; 7 nucleotides match TRBD1. Per germline, CDR1 SGHTS and CDR2 YDEGEE. This CDR3 has 14 amino acids. The CDR3 region has the DNA TGTGCCAGCAGGCAGGGGGGAACTAGTGAAAAACTGTTTTTT. This encodes CASRQGGTSEKLFF. Based on the CDR3 plus reference TRBV5-8 and TRBJ1-4, the full variable domain is EAGVTQSPTHLIKTRGQQATLRCSPISGHTSVYWYQQALGLGLQFLLWYDEGEERNRGNFPPRFSGRQFPNYSSELNVNALELEDSALYLCASRQGGTSEKLFFGSGTQLSVL.

The rearrangement links TRBV7-8 to TRBJ1-2; tentative D call: TRBD1 (6 bases). V shed 4 bases and J shed 9 bases, with 24 bases lying between them. In germline, CDR1 is SGHVS, CDR2 FQNEAQ. This CDR3 region has 16 residues. The CDR3 is CASSSRAGTRFSSYTF. The CDR3 nucleotides are TGTGCCAGCAGCTCTAGGGCCGGGACAAGGTTTTCTAGCTACACCTTC.

V gene TRBV6-1 combines with J gene TRBJ2-3; D may be TRBD1 (5 bases). Trimming pared 8 bases from V and 5 bases from J, leaving 17 bases between. The germline V gene encodes CDR1 MNHNS and CDR2 SASEGT. The CDR3 totals 14 residues. CDR3 nucleotides: TGTGCCAGCGGTCGGCAGGGTTGGAAAGATACGCAGTATTTT. It specifies CASGRQGWKDTQYF.

The chain employs TRBV19 and TRBJ1-5, with TRBD1 as a possible D gene (6 bases). There are 15 residues in the CDR3. CDR1 is LNHDA, CDR2 SQIVND, per germline (reference sequence). V lost 1 base and J lost 7, with 14 bases in between. The CDR3 nucleotides read TGTGCCAGTAGTATAGTCCAGGGGTTTCGGCAGCCCCAGCATTTT. This sequence encodes CASSIVQGFRQPQHF.

The rearrangement joins TRBV7-7 to TRBJ2-3; D assignment may be TRBD1 or TRBD2 (5 bases each). CDR3 length equals 15 residues. Deletions cut 10 bases from V and 1 base from J, with 18 bases between. The germline CDR1 and CDR2 sequences are SSHAT and FNYEAQ (reference sequence). The CDR3 region is CATTGQGVGTDTQYF. CDR3 bases: TGTGCCACCACGGGGCAGGGAGTGGGCACAGATACGCAGTATTTT. Supplemented by reference TRBV7-7 and TRBJ2-3, the full variable domain reads GAGVSQSPRYKVTKRGQDVTLRCDPISSHATLYWYQQALGQGPEFLTYFNYEAQPDKSGLPSDRFSAERPEGSISTLTIQRTEQRDSAMYRCATTGQGVGTDTQYFGPGTRLTVL.

This sequence joins TRBV29-1 and TRBJ1-2; TRBD1 aligns across 7 bases. This CDR3 is 17 amino acids long. J was trimmed by 0 bases and V by 3 bases; bases with no gene match: 13. Germline loops: CDR1 SQVTM, CDR2 ANQGSEA. The CDR3 DNA reads as TGCAGCGTTGATTGGGGACAGACGAATCGAGCTAACTATGGCTACACCTTC. Residues: CSVDWGQTNRANYGYTF. The full variable domain, its missing parts supplied by reference TRBV29-1 and TRBJ1-2, is SAVISQKPSRDICQRGTSLTIQCQVDSQVTMMFWYRQQPGQSLTLIATANQGSEATYESGFVIDKFPISRPNLTFSTLTVSNMSPEDSSIYLCSVDWGQTNRANYGYTFGSGTRLTVV.

The V gene is TRBV5-1, the J gene TRBJ2-3, with TRBD2 identical over 7 bases. This CDR3 is built from 14 residues. Per germline, CDR1 SGHRS and CDR2 YFSETQ. Trimming removed 4 bases from V and 6 bases from J; junction bases left unmatched: 8. CDR3 protein: CASSESGVLDTQYF. CDR3 sequence (DNA): TGCGCCAGCAGCGAAAGCGGGGTTTTGGATACGCAGTATTTT.

This rearrangement joins TRBV18 to TRBJ2-6, with unresolved D. V lost 3 bases and J 4 bases, leaving 7 bases between the germline ends. The CDR3 contains 14 residues. From germline, CDR1 is KGHSH and CDR2 LQKENI. CDR3 DNA: TGTGCCAGCTCACCGGTCCCCGGGGCCAACGTCCTGACTTTC. Its translation: CASSPVPGANVLTF.

As for this clone: The identical CDR3 is also encoded by other nucleotide sequences in the sample. V gene TRBV7-2 combines with J gene TRBJ2-3, with a possible D match to TRBD2 (6 bases). Germline lookup yields CDR1 SGHTA and CDR2 FQGNSA. V dropped 3 bases and J dropped 3 bases, with 10 bases sitting between them. The CDR3 totals 14 residues. The CDR3 DNA reads as TGTGCCAGCAGCTTGAGGCGGGGTACAGATACGCAGTATTTT. Encoded protein: CASSLRRGTDTQYF.

This sequence joins TRBV2 and TRBJ1-2; D is uncertain. The CDR3 has 12 residues. Trimming shortened V by 4 bases and J by 4 bases, and 7 bases separated the two germline ends. The germline V gene has CDR1 SNHLY and CDR2 FYNNEI. The CDR3 bases are TGTGCCAGCAGTGTGGCCGGCTATGGCTACACCTTC. Amino acids: CASSVAGYGYTF.

CDR3 sequence (DNA): TGTGCCTGGATGAGGGAAAAACTGTTTTTT. This sequence encodes CAWMREKLFF. V is TRBV30 and J is TRBJ1-4; D not certain. This CDR3 has 10 amino acids. The germline V gene encodes CDR1 GTSNPN and CDR2 SVGIG (reference sequence). Trimming took off 4 bases at V and 8 bases at J, with 5 bases between the two ends.

V and J are TRBV28 and TRBJ2-5, with a weak D call TRBD2 (6 bases). The V gene's germline CDR1 is MDHEN and CDR2 SYDVKM. This CDR3 contains 15 residues. V was trimmed by 5 bases and J by 5 bases, leaving 18 bases between them. The CDR3 sequence is CASSAPSYRGETQYF. CDR3 coding DNA: TGTGCCAGCAGTGCCCCAAGCTACCGGGGGGAGACCCAGTACTTC.

V is TRBV7-2 and J is TRBJ2-1, with unresolved D. V dropped 1 base and J dropped 6 bases, with 10 bases sitting between them. Germline values: CDR1 SGHTA, CDR2 FQGNSA. This CDR3 comprises 14 residues. The CDR3 region has the DNA TGTGCCAGCAGCTTAGTTTCCGGGTCCAATGAGCAGTTCTTC. Its protein is CASSLVSGSNEQFF.

This clone has just one count. The chain couples TRBV28 to TRBJ2-7; tentative D call: TRBD2 (6 bases). The CDR3 has 14 amino acids. Trimming pared 0 bases from V and 1 base from J, leaving 7 bases between. CDR1 and CDR2 from the germline V gene are MDHEN and SYDVKM. This CDR3 is CASSLWAGSYEQYF. The CDR3 nucleotides read TGTGCCAGCAGTTTATGGGCGGGATCCTACGAGCAGTACTTC. Complete variable domain (other parts from reference TRBV28 and TRBJ2-7): DVKVTQSSRYLVKRTGEKVFLECVQDMDHENMFWYRQDPGLGLRLIYFSYDVKMKEKGDIPEGYSVSREKKERFSLILESASTNQTSMYLCASSLWAGSYEQYFGPGTRLTVT.

The rearrangement links TRBV7-9 to TRBJ1-2, with 7 bases aligning to TRBD1. The CDR3 spans 15 residues. V dropped 8 bases and J dropped 6; count of bases not matched to a gene: 15. Germline values: CDR1 SEHNR, CDR2 FQNEAQ (reference sequence). The CDR3 here is CASGSQTGSRDGYTF. In DNA form, the CDR3 reads TGTGCCAGCGGCTCACAGACAGGGTCAAGGGATGGCTACACCTTC.

The V call is TRBV5-5, the J call TRBJ2-3, with 7 bases that match TRBD2. The CDR3 has 16 amino acids. V shed 0 bases and J 8 bases; nucleotides not matched to a gene: 12. Germline V CDR1 and CDR2: SGHKS, YYEKEE (reference sequence). The CDR3 protein is CASSLVWLADPPTQYF. The CDR3 DNA reads TGTGCCAGCAGCTTGGTCTGGCTAGCGGACCCTCCTACGCAGTATTTT.

The gene calls are TRBV9 and TRBJ1-3, with D maybe TRBD1 (6 bases). This CDR3 is 15 amino acids long. The germline V and J ends were trimmed by 0 bases and 2 bases, with 9 bases remaining between them. CDR1 SGDLS and CDR2 YYNGEE come from the germline V gene. The CDR3 bases are TGTGCCAGCAGCGTAGCAGGGGCGCCTGGAAACACCATATATTTT. Translating it yields CASSVAGAPGNTIYF.

V gene TRBV7-2 combines with J gene TRBJ2-3, with 9 bases fitting TRBD1. Germline CDR1 reads SGHTA; CDR2 reads FQGNSA. V shed 5 bases, J shed 5 bases, and the junction held 11 bases outside the gene matches. This CDR3 is built from 16 residues. CDR3 bases: TGTGCCAGCAGCCGTCGGGGAGACAGGGGGAGAGATACGCAGTATTTT. Translated: CASSRRGDRGRDTQYF.